Following are 20 T cell receptor beta chains from one sample sequenced in a study of blood T cell repertoires in COVID-19. Produced via immunoSEQ multiplex PCR; TCRdb's table is partial and in-frame only. The table includes over 200,000 clones, 88% detected once. Sequencing was done on a sample of peripheral blood. The source of these receptors is a man in his sixties who had recovered from COVID-19.

The chain carries TRBV19 and TRBJ1-1; no clear D gene. There are 14 residues in the CDR3. Germline assignment: CDR1 LNHDA and CDR2 SQIVND (reference sequence). Trimming cost V 3 bases and J 6 bases, with 14 bases left between them. The CDR3 coding sequence is TGTGCCAGTAGTATCGGGAGGCCCAAGGCTGAAGCTTTCTTT. It codes for CASSIGRPKAEAFF.

The chain is built from TRBV15 and TRBJ1-2, with D tentatively TRBD1 (6 bases). This CDR3 is built from 15 residues. CDR1 is LNHNV and CDR2 is YYDKDF in the germline V gene (reference sequence). The germline V and J ends were trimmed by 5 bases and 12 bases, with 25 bases remaining between them. CDR3: CATSVPRQALKEHTF. The CDR3 nucleotides read TGTGCCACCAGCGTTCCTAGACAGGCCCTAAAGGAACACACCTTC.

The V call is TRBV5-1, the J call TRBJ2-1; 8 bases are shared with TRBD2. The CDR3 is 16 amino acids. V trimming: 0 bases; J trimming: 9 bases; junction bases outside the gene matches: 11. Germline assignment: CDR1 SGHRS and CDR2 YFSETQ. CDR3 loop: CASSLAPGLGRIEQFF. CDR3 sequence (DNA): TGCGCCAGCAGCTTGGCTCCGGGACTAGGACGGATTGAGCAGTTCTTC.

The chain couples TRBV6-1 to TRBJ1-2; possibly TRBD1 for D (6 bases). Deletions cut 10 bases from V and 8 bases from J, with 17 bases between. This CDR3 has 12 residues. Per germline, CDR1 MNHNS and CDR2 SASEGT. Written as DNA, the CDR3 is TGTGCCACCAAGGACAGAAACGGCGGCTACACCTTC. Translation gives CATKDRNGGYTF.

This rearrangement joins TRBV30 to TRBJ1-6, with a tentative D call TRBD1 (5 bases). This CDR3 is built from 14 residues. From germline, CDR1 is GTSNPN and CDR2 SVGIG (reference sequence). V shed 8 bases and J shed 1 base, with 12 bases lying between them. For the CDR3, the DNA is TGTGCCGGAAAGGGGTTATCCTATAATTCACCCCTCCACTTT. Amino acid sequence: CAGKGLSYNSPLHF.

CDR3 region: CATSDRPGGYGYTF. Here the CDR3 DNA reads TGTGCCACCAGTGATCGGCCCGGGGGCTATGGCTACACCTTC. This rearrangement joins TRBV24-1 to TRBJ1-2, with D maybe TRBD1 (5 bases). Germline values: CDR1 KGHDR, CDR2 SFDVKD. The V end was cut by 3 bases, the J end by 4 bases, with 11 bases between. The CDR3 consists of 14 residues.

The chain couples TRBV6-5 to TRBJ1-2, with a possible D match to TRBD1 (5 bases). Germline CDR1 reads MNHEY; CDR2 reads SVGAGI. The CDR3 length is 15 residues. V gave up 5 bases and J gave up 5 bases, with 18 bases separating them. The CDR3 DNA follows: TGTGCCAGCAGTCCCAGCATAGGGGCCTTTTATGGCTACACCTTC. It encodes CASSPSIGAFYGYTF.

The gene calls are TRBV7-9 and TRBJ1-1; no definite D call. Germline CDR1 is SEHNR and CDR2 is FQNEAQ (reference sequence). Trimming left V 4 bases short and J 5 bases short, with 14 bases between. This CDR3 is 14 amino acids long. The chain's CDR3 is CASSSLTGGTEAFF. CDR3 bases: TGTGCCAGCAGCTCCTTAACGGGAGGAACTGAAGCTTTCTTT.

As to this clone: A read error may produce the germline difference seen at one junction end. The chain carries TRBV3-1 (or the pseudogene TRBV3-2) and TRBJ2-7, with 8 bases matching TRBD2. The germline gives CDR1 LGHDT, CDR2 YNNKEL (reference sequence). The CDR3 is made up of 12 amino acids. The CDR3 DNA reads TGTGCCAGCAGCCAAACGGGGGGGCCCCTGCACTTC. This codes for CASSQTGGPLHF.

V is TRBV6-5 and J is TRBJ2-2; 10 bases are shared with TRBD1. Per germline, CDR1 MNHEY and CDR2 SVGAGI. The CDR3 consists of 15 residues. V lost 4 bases and J lost 8; bases outside the gene matches: 7. The CDR3 nucleotides are TGTGCCAGCAGTTTGGACAGGGGGAAGTCGGGGGAGCTGTTTTTT. Amino acid sequence: CASSLDRGKSGELFF.

In nucleotides, the CDR3 is TGCGCCAGCAGCATTTCAGGGGTGGATACGCAGTATTTT. It codes for CASSISGVDTQYF. The V and J genes are TRBV5-1 and TRBJ2-3; D perhaps matches TRBD1 (6 bases). The CDR3 has 13 amino acids. The germline gives CDR1 SGHRS, CDR2 YFSETQ. V lost 4 bases to trimming and J lost 6 bases, with 12 bases between them.

The chain uses TRBV6-4 and TRBJ2-1; 10 nucleotides line up with TRBD2. CDR3 length: 16 amino acids. V lost 2 bases to trimming and J lost 8 bases; unmatched junction nucleotides: 9. Germline-derived CDR1 and CDR2 are MRHNA and SNTAGT. The CDR3 sequence is CASSDVIAGGMDEQFF. As DNA, the CDR3 is TGTGCCAGCAGTGACGTGATAGCGGGGGGTATGGATGAGCAGTTCTTC.

This clone was seen a single time. The chain recombines TRBV5-6 with TRBJ2-5; possible D gene TRBD2, 6 bases. The V end lost 3 bases, the J end lost 10 bases, and 13 bases lay between the germline ends. The CDR3 is made up of 12 amino acids. From germline, CDR1 is SGHDT and CDR2 YYEEEE. Here the CDR3 reads CASSWGVKVQYF. The CDR3 DNA is TGTGCCAGCAGCTGGGGGGTGAAGGTCCAGTACTTC.

The gene calls are TRBV4-1 and TRBJ2-1, with D tentatively TRBD2 (6 bases). V lost 0 bases to trimming and J lost 6 bases, with 9 bases between them. Germline V CDR1 and CDR2: MGHRA, YSYEKL. The CDR3 length is 14 residues. The CDR3 loop is CASSQEGGVNEQFF. CDR3 DNA: TGCGCCAGCAGCCAAGAAGGAGGGGTCAATGAGCAGTTCTTC.

This clone has a handful of counts. The rearrangement uses TRBV4-2 and TRBJ2-7; D is perhaps TRBD1 (7 bases). The CDR3 is made up of 15 amino acids. Germline loops: CDR1 LGHNA, CDR2 YNFKEQ. V was shortened by 5 bases and J by 4 bases, with 18 bases between the two germline ends. CDR3 loop: CASSYGYQGGYEQYF. CDR3 coding DNA: TGTGCCAGCAGCTACGGGTACCAGGGGGGTTACGAGCAGTACTTC.

The V gene is TRBV6-6, the J gene TRBJ1-1; the D gene is possibly TRBD1 (5 bases). Trimming shortened V by 6 bases and J by 7 bases, and 15 bases separated the two germline ends. The CDR3 has 13 amino acids. Germline loops: CDR1 MNHNY, CDR2 SVGAGI (reference sequence). This chain's CDR3 is CASSPSRQSEAFF. Written as DNA, the CDR3 is TGTGCCAGCAGCCCCAGTCGACAGAGTGAAGCTTTCTTT.

This chain connects TRBV7-2 to TRBJ2-2; 9 positions match TRBD2. After removal of 5 bases from V and 5 bases from J, the junction contained 18 bases not matched to a gene. Germline V gives CDR1 SGHTA, CDR2 FQGNSA. The length of the CDR3 is 19 residues. Here the CDR3 DNA reads TGTGCCAGCAGCCGTCGGGCGGGGGGGCCGTCGGAACAGACCGGGGAGCTGTTTTTT. Amino acid sequence: CASSRRAGGPSEQTGELFF.

V usage is TRBV12-3 or TRBV12-4 and J usage is TRBJ1-5; 8 nucleotides agree with TRBD1. V was clipped by 6 bases and J by 2 bases; unmatched bases: 0. The CDR3 sequence is 13 residues long. The chain's CDR3 is CASRGQGNQPQHF. CDR3 nucleotides: TGTGCCAGCAGGGGACAGGGCAATCAGCCCCAGCATTTT.

The rearrangement links TRBV3-1 (or the pseudogene TRBV3-2) to TRBJ1-1; D not certain. There are 17 residues in the CDR3. Germline V lookup: CDR1 LGHDT, CDR2 YNNKEL (reference sequence). Trimming stripped 5 bases from V and 4 bases from J, with 23 bases between. For the CDR3, the DNA is TGTGCCAGCAGCATACGTGGAATACCAAAGCGGAGCACTGAAGCTTTCTTT. The encoded protein is CASSIRGIPKRSTEAFF.

This chain connects TRBV18 to TRBJ2-6; D gene ambiguous. V was clipped by 3 bases and J by 0 bases, with 9 bases between them. Germline-derived CDR1 and CDR2 are KGHSH and LQKENI. This CDR3 comprises 16 residues. Here the CDR3 reads CASSPNANSGANVLTF. In DNA, the CDR3 is TGTGCCAGCTCACCGAACGCGAACTCTGGGGCCAACGTCCTGACTTTC. The whole variable domain, remainder taken from reference TRBV18 and TRBJ2-6, is NAGVMQNPRHLVRRRGQEARLRCSPMKGHSHVYWYRQLPEEGLKFMVYLQKENIIDESGMPKERFSAEFPKEGPSILRIQQVVRGDSAAYFCASSPNANSGANVLTFGAGSRLTVL.